This T cell receptor (beta chain) was identified in a study of identical twins. From the 5' RACE reads, TCRdb called clonotypes with MiXCR, one entry per CDR3 protein. The table lists 700,000 to 950,000 distinct CDR3 sequences, 9% to 15% of them singletons. Trimming took off 1 base at V and 2 bases at J, with 12 bases between the two ends. The length of the CDR3 is 15 residues. The germline V gene has CDR1 SSHAT and CDR2 FNYEAQ (reference sequence). This clonotype has more than one count but fewer than ten. These data were also filed under a second study, of yellow fever vaccine responses in identical twins.

This receptor was taken from a woman aged 18-29 years in good health. Sequenced material: PBMCs. The chain employs TRBV7-7 and TRBJ2-7, with D possibly being TRBD2 (6 bases). The CDR3 DNA sequence: TGTGCCAGCAGCTTAGGGAGCGGGCGGACCTACGAGCAGTACGTC. Protein sequence: CASSLGSGRTYEQYV.